The clone carrying this TCR beta chain occurred a few times. Its antigen is unidentified. One end of the junction varies from germline; a read error may be responsible. The data derive from a study of regulatory T cells in long-lasting Graves disease. Study summary: Those Graves' patients who were newly diagnosed had been on antithyroid drugs under 3 months. General study results and limits: Peripheral blood, not thyroid tissue, was the sole material studied.

Time point: newly diagnosed GD, antithyroid drugs for less than 3 months. With RNA extracted from PBMCs as input, the TCR library was made. The germline CDR1 and CDR2 sequences are SGDLS and YYNGEE. The CDR3 runs to 18 residues. In building TCR beta libraries, iRepertoire HTBI primers were used together with Arm-PCR of CDR3 regions. TCRdb re-called the multiplex PCR reads through MiXCR, storing one row per CDR3 protein. The top ten clones hold around 21% of a sample with about 220,000 distinct CDR3 sequences, about a sixth of them seen once. This material consisted of peripheral blood mononuclear cells (PBMCs), taken at new diagnosis, from a patient treated with antithyroid drugs. The J gene is TRBJ1-3, the V gene TRBV9; D gene unclear. The source is a female donor with Graves disease. CDR3 in DNA: TGTGCCGGCAGCGTAGCGGATCGACCTAGCTCTCTCGGAAACACCATATATTTT. Its translation: CAGSVADRPSSLGNTIYF.